A selection of T cell receptor beta chains follows, all from one sample in a study of cytomegalovirus exposure and HLA in healthy donors. Repertoires were generated with immunoSEQ multiplex PCR, while TCRdb's copy carries only in-frame clones and drops some. The repertoire holds roughly 90,000 clones, 85% seen once, with 20% to 25% in the top ten. Material for sequencing was PBMCs. The receptors originated from a young man in good health and CMV-seropositive. The CDR3 runs from the conserved cysteine through the conserved F or W.

>TRBJ2-3|TRBV2
CASSAETSGNTSTDTQYF
>TRBJ1-5|TRBV29-1
CSAASGTGNQPQHF
>TRBJ2-7|TRBV5-5
CASSLVGDSPYEQYF
>TRBJ2-3|TRBV5-1
CASSFSTGSGTADTQYF
>TRBJ2-2|TRBV7-9
CASSPGTANTGELFF
>TRBJ1-1|TRBV7-2
CASQRGGYLNTEAFF
>TRBJ2-1|TRBV29-1
CSVEHRAGEQFF
>TRBJ1-1|TRBV7-3
CASSQDRGGTEAFF
>TRBJ1-4|TRBV7-9
CASSPKPGQGATNEKLFF
>TRBJ2-1|TRBV30
CAWSLGGEQFF
>TRBJ2-4|TRBV28
CASRPPGQGNIQYF
>TRBJ2-2|TRBV27
CASRTGAGELFF
>TRBJ2-5|TRBV28
CASSQGLAGAETQYF
>TRBJ2-1|TRBV11-2
CASSITWAGSNEQFF
>TRBJ1-3|TRBV13
CASSPGAGNTIYF
>TRBJ1-2|TRBV2
CASSPTGAERDGYTF
>TRBJ1-3|TRBV29-1
CSVETGAGNTIYF
>TRBJ1-2|TRBV29-1
CSVEDKRSNYGYTF
>TRBJ2-1|TRBV5-1
CASSLEGSAYNEQFF
>TRBJ2-3|TRBV5-1
CASSPGQETDTQYF
>TRBJ2-2|TRBV7-8
CASSQRRGDTGELFF
>TRBJ2-3|TRBV5-1
CASSWGTSGIFTDTQYF
>TRBJ2-1|TRBV2
CASQRRELSYNEQFF
>TRBJ2-7|TRBV6-1
CASREGEGGPQEQYF
>TRBJ2-6|TRBV5-1
CASSATDFSGANVLTF
>TRBJ2-3|TRBV28
CASSIPTGEDTQYF
>TRBJ2-3|TRBV7-6
CASSLSLAGLTDTQYF
>TRBJ1-2|TRBV6-1
CASSDTGSGYGYTF
>TRBJ1-5|TRBV6-6
CASSSPGGYSNQPQHF
>TRBJ2-1|TRBV27
CATLGQGFSTSYNEQFF
>TRBJ2-4|TRBV4-1
CASSRIEGTGVQENIQYF
>TRBJ2-1|TRBV5-1
CASSLGVNEQFF
>TRBJ2-7|TRBV28
CASSPPARAYEQYF
>TRBJ1-4|TRBV28
CASSAPQGAFEKLFF
>TRBJ1-1|TRBV29-1
CSGKGGDGTEAFF
>TRBJ2-1|TRBV27
CASSLQLGGAGSYNEQFF
>TRBJ2-1|TRBV7-2
CASSFRTSGYNEQFF
>TRBJ2-5|TRBV5-1
CASSLLGRAEETQYF
>TRBJ2-1|TRBV5-4
CASSFHALAAPGSEQFF
>TRBJ1-4|TRBV7-9
CASARRDEKLFF
>TRBJ2-7|TRBV7-3
CASSEWGDLYEQYF
>TRBJ2-1|TRBV9
CASSPTGHNEQFF